Below, 22 T cell receptor beta chains from the same sample are listed, as sequenced in a study of T-cell memory formation after mild COVID-19. MiXCR, applied by TCRdb to the 5' RACE reads, yields one record per CDR3 protein. The sample contains just over 150,000 distinct CDR3 sequences, 31% of which appear only once. The specimen sequenced was PBMCs or a T cell subset sorted from them (not recorded which). Source of these receptors: an adult woman who had mild COVID-19 (a few samples of this study predate the infection). Cell type and time point are not known.

The genes are TRBV6-2 or TRBV6-3 and TRBJ2-7; 7 bases match TRBD1. The CDR3 contains 13 residues. Germline V gene data show CDR1 as MNHEY and CDR2 as SVGEGT. The V segment lost 10 bases and the J segment 3 bases; nucleotides outside the gene matches: 9. The CDR3 sequence is CATEGDSIYEQYF. CDR3 DNA: TGTGCCACAGAGGGGGACAGTATCTACGAGCAGTACTTC.

The chain uses TRBV4-1 and TRBJ2-5; tentatively, D is TRBD1 or TRBD2 (6 bases each). Per germline, CDR1 MGHRA and CDR2 YSYEKL. Deletions cut 5 bases from V and 2 bases from J, with 12 bases between. This CDR3 spans 14 amino acids. CDR3 residues: CASSGGPLQETQYF. As DNA, the CDR3 is TGCGCCAGCAGCGGGGGGCCATTACAAGAGACCCAGTACTTC.

This chain joins TRBV12-3 or TRBV12-4 and TRBJ1-5, with D uncertain. This CDR3 has 14 residues. The V end was cut by 5 bases, the J end by 2 bases, with 10 bases between. CDR3 DNA sequence: TGTGCCAGCAGTCATAAGGTGGGCAATCAGCCCCAGCATTTT. This encodes CASSHKVGNQPQHF.

The CDR3 reads CASSRPGGVDNEQFF. The CDR3 DNA reads TGTGCCAGCAGCCGCCCGGGGGGGGTTGACAATGAGCAGTTCTTC. This rearrangement joins TRBV7-9 to TRBJ2-1, with 8 bases that match TRBD2. Germline V gene lookup returns CDR1 SEHNR and CDR2 FQNEAQ (reference sequence). The CDR3 covers 15 residues. V trimming: 5 bases; J trimming: 5 bases; junction bases outside the gene matches: 8.

The V and J genes are TRBV5-1 and TRBJ1-2; D is uncertain. The CDR3 has 15 amino acids. Germline-derived CDR1 and CDR2 are SGHRS and YFSETQ. Trimming left V 3 bases short and J 4 bases short, with 16 bases between. Here the CDR3 reads CASSSETSNSYGYTF. In nucleotides, the CDR3 is TGCGCCAGCAGCTCAGAGACATCGAATAGCTATGGCTACACCTTC.

The gene calls are TRBV4-1 and TRBJ1-2; TRBD1 aligns across 8 bases. There are 13 residues in the CDR3. Germline CDR1 and CDR2: MGHRA and YSYEKL. Losses at the gene ends were 5 bases for V and 6 bases for J; bases not matched to a gene: 5. Written as DNA, the CDR3 is TGCGCCAGCAGCTCAGGGGGCTTGAATGGCTACACCTTC. This gives the protein CASSSGGLNGYTF.

This clonotype was picked up one time. The chain is built from TRBV9 and TRBJ2-3; possible D gene TRBD1, 6 bases. The CDR3 length is 15 residues. Germline V gene data show CDR1 as SGDLS and CDR2 as YYNGEE. The ends were cut back, 5 bases at V and 3 bases at J, with 16 bases in the middle. CDR3 protein: CASSRTGILTDTQYF. The CDR3 DNA is TGTGCCAGCAGTCGTACAGGGATTCTTACAGATACGCAGTATTTT. The variable domain in full, with the rest retrieved from reference TRBV9 and TRBJ2-3, is DSGVTQTPKHLITATGQRVTLRCSPRSGDLSVYWYQQSLDQGLQFLIQYYNGEERAKGNILERFSAQQFPDLHSELNLSSLELGDSALYFCASSRTGILTDTQYFGPGTRLTVL.

The chain combines TRBV7-2 with TRBJ2-3; a weak D match, TRBD1 (5 bases). The CDR3 consists of 15 residues. The V end was cut by 2 bases, the J end by 3 bases, with 12 bases between. The germline V gene encodes CDR1 SGHTA and CDR2 FQGNSA. CDR3 coding DNA: TGTGCCAGCAGCTTAAGACAGCTCGCGACAGATACGCAGTATTTT. Translating gives CASSLRQLATDTQYF.

This clonotype was counted only a few times. This chain joins TRBV5-1 and TRBJ2-3, with 9 bases fitting TRBD2. CDR1 and CDR2 (germline): SGHRS, YFSETQ. The CDR3 totals 15 residues. Trimming cost V 4 bases and J 4 bases; bases outside gene matches: 7. CDR3 loop: CASSLEGLASDTQYF. The CDR3 DNA is TGCGCCAGCAGCCTCGAGGGACTAGCCTCAGATACGCAGTATTTT.

The chain is built from TRBV7-9 and TRBJ2-2; TRBD2 matches at 14 bases. This CDR3 comprises 18 residues. Germline CDR1 is SEHNR and CDR2 is FQNEAQ (reference sequence). The V segment lost 7 bases and the J segment 0 bases; nucleotides outside the gene matches: 7. The CDR3 loop is CASKPGLAGATNTGELFF. The CDR3 DNA follows: TGTGCCAGCAAACCGGGACTAGCGGGGGCTACGAACACCGGGGAGCTGTTTTTT.

This chain links TRBV27 with TRBJ1-5, with D possibly matching TRBD1 (5 bases). Deletions cut 5 bases from V and 4 bases from J, with 15 bases between. Looked up from germline, CDR1 is MNHEY and CDR2 is SMNVEV (reference sequence). CDR3 length equals 15 residues. Here the CDR3 reads CASSPVDSRNQPQHF. The CDR3 DNA sequence: TGTGCCAGCAGTCCCGTAGACAGTCGGAATCAGCCCCAGCATTTT.

This clonotype turned up a few times. This chain uses TRBV6-5 with TRBJ2-5; TRBD2 aligns across 14 bases. V lost 6 bases to trimming and J lost 2 bases; unmatched junction nucleotides: 2. Per germline, CDR1 MNHEY and CDR2 SVGAGI. The CDR3 is 15 amino acids. The CDR3 coding sequence is TGTGCCAGCAGCCGACTAGCGGGGGGGCAAGAGACCCAGTACTTC. Protein: CASSRLAGGQETQYF.

The rearrangement uses TRBV20-1 and TRBJ1-2; D gene uncertain. CDR1 and CDR2 from the germline V gene are DFQATT and SNEGSKA (reference sequence). The germline V and J ends were trimmed by 5 bases and 0 bases, with 16 bases remaining between them. CDR3 size: 15 residues. CDR3 DNA sequence: TGCAGTGCTCCGGCTGGCACGGGTCCTAACTATGGCTACACCTTC. Amino acid sequence: CSAPAGTGPNYGYTF.

J is TRBJ2-5 and V is TRBV5-1, with 7 bases fitting TRBD1. Germline values: CDR1 SGHRS, CDR2 YFSETQ. The CDR3 has 15 amino acids. V shed 4 bases and J 4 bases; nucleotides not matched to a gene: 10. The CDR3 DNA follows: TGCGCCAGCAGCCGGGACAGCGCATCGAGAGAGACCCAGTACTTC. Translation gives CASSRDSASRETQYF.

The chain is built from TRBV27 and TRBJ2-4; TRBD1 matches 9 bases. Trimming at V came to 5 bases and at J to 8 bases, leaving 7 bases not matched to a gene. Germline V CDR1 and CDR2: MNHEY, SMNVEV (reference sequence). The CDR3 has 14 amino acids. DNA of the CDR3: TGTGCCAGCAGTCCCGGGACAGGGATCTACATTCAGTACTTC. Residues: CASSPGTGIYIQYF.

This clonotype was picked up a small number of times. This chain connects TRBV7-9 to TRBJ2-1, with TRBD1 matching 10 bases. Germline V CDR1 and CDR2: SEHNR, FQNEAQ (reference sequence). The CDR3 runs 15 residues. V lost 4 bases to trimming and J lost 2 bases; unmatched junction nucleotides: 2. This CDR3 is CASSSGQGAYNEQFF. In DNA form, the CDR3 reads TGTGCCAGCAGCTCCGGACAGGGGGCCTACAATGAGCAGTTCTTC.

This clonotype was recorded a few times. The chain uses TRBV19 and TRBJ1-1; D unresolved. The ends were cut back, 3 bases at V and 9 bases at J, with 8 bases in the middle. There are 11 residues in the CDR3. Germline V gives CDR1 LNHDA, CDR2 SQIVND (reference sequence). The CDR3 sequence: CASSIRSQAFF. The CDR3 nucleotides are TGTGCCAGTAGTATCCGGTCCCAAGCTTTCTTT.

The gene calls are TRBV6-6 and TRBJ2-7; 8 bases line up with TRBD2. The germline V gene has CDR1 MNHNY and CDR2 SVGAGI (reference sequence). The CDR3 is 15 amino acids. Trimming at V came to 4 bases and at J to 3 bases, leaving 8 bases not matched to a gene. This CDR3 reads CASSWTSSEIYEQYF. CDR3 nucleotide sequence: TGTGCCAGCAGTTGGACTAGCTCCGAGATCTACGAGCAGTACTTC.

This clonotype was seen many times. This chain joins TRBV3-1 and TRBJ2-7, with a tentative D call TRBD2 (6 bases). CDR1 and CDR2 (germline): LGHDT, YNNKEL (reference sequence). Trimming stripped 4 bases from V and 3 bases from J, with 10 bases between. CDR3 length: 13 residues. The DNA for the CDR3 is TGTGCCAGCAGCCGACGACTAGACTACGAGCAGTACTTC. As protein: CASSRRLDYEQYF.

The V gene is TRBV7-2, the J gene TRBJ2-5, with 7 positions matching TRBD1. The ends lost 6 bases at V and 5 bases at J; junction bases unmatched: 9. CDR1 and CDR2 (germline): SGHTA, FQGNSA. This CDR3 has 14 residues. The CDR3 sequence is CASSWTGQLETQYF. The DNA of the CDR3 is TGTGCCAGCAGTTGGACAGGCCAATTGGAGACCCAGTACTTC.

The chain carries TRBV29-1 and TRBJ2-1; 11 bases are shared with TRBD2. The CDR3 is 16 residues long. Trimming at V came to 3 bases and at J to 9 bases, leaving 13 bases not matched to a gene. Germline CDR1 reads SQVTM; CDR2 reads ANQGSEA. Here the CDR3 reads CSVDGLAGGPMSEQFF. For the CDR3, the DNA is TGCAGCGTTGATGGGCTAGCGGGGGGACCTATGAGTGAGCAGTTCTTC.

The chain recombines TRBV15 with TRBJ2-1, with D perhaps matching TRBD1 (6 bases). CDR1 is LNHNV and CDR2 is YYDKDF in the germline V gene (reference sequence). The germline V and J ends were trimmed by 1 base and 0 bases, with 19 bases remaining between them. CDR3 length equals 19 residues. CDR3 in amino acids: CATSRVSTGSASSYNEQFF. Written as DNA, the CDR3 is TGTGCCACCAGCAGAGTTAGTACAGGGAGCGCCAGCTCCTACAATGAGCAGTTCTTC.